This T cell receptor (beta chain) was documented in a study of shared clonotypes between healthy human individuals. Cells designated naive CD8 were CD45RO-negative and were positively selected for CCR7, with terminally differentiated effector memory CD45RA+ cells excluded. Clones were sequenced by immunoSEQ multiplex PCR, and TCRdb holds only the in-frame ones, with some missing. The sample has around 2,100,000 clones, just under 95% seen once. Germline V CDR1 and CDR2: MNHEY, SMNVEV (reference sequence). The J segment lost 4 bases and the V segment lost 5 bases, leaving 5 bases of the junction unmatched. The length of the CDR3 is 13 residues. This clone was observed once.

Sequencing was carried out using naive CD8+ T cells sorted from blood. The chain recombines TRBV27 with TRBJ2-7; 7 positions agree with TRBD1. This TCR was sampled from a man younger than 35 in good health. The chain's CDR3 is CASSTGVRYEQYF. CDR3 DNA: TGTGCCAGCAGTACAGGGGTTAGGTACGAGCAGTACTTC.